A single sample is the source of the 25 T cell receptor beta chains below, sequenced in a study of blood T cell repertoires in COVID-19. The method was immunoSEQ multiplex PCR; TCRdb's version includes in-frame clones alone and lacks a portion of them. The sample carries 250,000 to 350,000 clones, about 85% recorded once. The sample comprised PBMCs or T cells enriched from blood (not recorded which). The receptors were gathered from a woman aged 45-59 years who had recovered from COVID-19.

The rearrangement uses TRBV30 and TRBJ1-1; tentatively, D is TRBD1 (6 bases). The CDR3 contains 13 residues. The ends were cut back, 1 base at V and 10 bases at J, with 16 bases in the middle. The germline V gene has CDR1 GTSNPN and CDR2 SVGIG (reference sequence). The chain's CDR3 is CAWSADSGLSAFF. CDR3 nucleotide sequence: TGTGCCTGGAGTGCGGACAGTGGATTGTCAGCTTTCTTT.

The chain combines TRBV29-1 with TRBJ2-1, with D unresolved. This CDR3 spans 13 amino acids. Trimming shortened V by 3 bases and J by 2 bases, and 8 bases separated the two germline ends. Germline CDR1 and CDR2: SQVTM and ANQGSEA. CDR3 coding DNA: TGCAGCGTTGACCCCAGGCCCTACAATGAGCAGTTCTTC. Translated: CSVDPRPYNEQFF.

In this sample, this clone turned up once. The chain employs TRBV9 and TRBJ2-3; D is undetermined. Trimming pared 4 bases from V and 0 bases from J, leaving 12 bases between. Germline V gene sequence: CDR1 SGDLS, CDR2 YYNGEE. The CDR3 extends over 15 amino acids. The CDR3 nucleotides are TGTGCCAGCAGCACGAACAGTTTCAGCACAGATACGCAGTATTTT. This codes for CASSTNSFSTDTQYF.

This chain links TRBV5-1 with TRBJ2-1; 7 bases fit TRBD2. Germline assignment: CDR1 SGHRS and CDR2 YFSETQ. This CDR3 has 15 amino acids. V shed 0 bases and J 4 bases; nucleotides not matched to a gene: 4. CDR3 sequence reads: CASSLGAGPYNEQFF. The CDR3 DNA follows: TGCGCCAGCAGCTTGGGAGCGGGGCCGTACAATGAGCAGTTCTTC.

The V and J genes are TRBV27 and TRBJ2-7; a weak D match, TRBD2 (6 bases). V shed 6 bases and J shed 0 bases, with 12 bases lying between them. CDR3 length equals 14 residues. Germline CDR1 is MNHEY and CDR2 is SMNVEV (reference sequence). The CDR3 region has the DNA TGTGCCAGCAGGGACTACCCTCACTCCTACGAGCAGTACTTC. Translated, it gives CASRDYPHSYEQYF.

The CDR3 DNA is TGTGCCAGCAGCCCCGGGATCTTATACGAGCAGTACTTC. Protein product: CASSPGILYEQYF. The chain is built from TRBV7-9 and TRBJ2-7; the D gene is possibly TRBD2 (5 bases). The V gene's germline CDR1 is SEHNR and CDR2 FQNEAQ (reference sequence). CDR3 size: 13 residues. Trimming took 5 bases from V and 4 from J, leaving 12 bases between them.

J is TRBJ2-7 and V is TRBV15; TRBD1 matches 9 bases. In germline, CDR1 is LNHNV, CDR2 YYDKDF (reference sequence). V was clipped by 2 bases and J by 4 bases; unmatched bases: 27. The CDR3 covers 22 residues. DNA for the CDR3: TGTGCCACCAGCAGAACCCATGGGGACCGACAACAGCAGGACAGGGGTCGATACGAGCAGTACTTC. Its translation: CATSRTHGDRQQQDRGRYEQYF.

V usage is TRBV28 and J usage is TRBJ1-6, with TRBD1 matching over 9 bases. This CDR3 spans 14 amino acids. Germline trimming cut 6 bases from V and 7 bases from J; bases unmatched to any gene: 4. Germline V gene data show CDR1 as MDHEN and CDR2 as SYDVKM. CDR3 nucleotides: TGTGCCAGCAGCAAAACAGGGGGCAATTCACCCCTCCACTTT. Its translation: CASSKTGGNSPLHF.

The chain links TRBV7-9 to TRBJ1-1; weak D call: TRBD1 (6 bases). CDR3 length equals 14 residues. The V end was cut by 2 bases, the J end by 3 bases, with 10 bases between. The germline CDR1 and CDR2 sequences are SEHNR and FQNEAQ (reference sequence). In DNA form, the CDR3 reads TGTGCCAGCAGCTTACTGACAGGATACACTGAAGCTTTCTTT. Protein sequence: CASSLLTGYTEAFF.

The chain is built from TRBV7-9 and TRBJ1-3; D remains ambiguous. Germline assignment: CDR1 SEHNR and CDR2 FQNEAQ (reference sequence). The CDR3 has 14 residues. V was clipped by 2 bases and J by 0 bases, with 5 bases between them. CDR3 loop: CASSLSISGNTIYF. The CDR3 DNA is TGTGCCAGCAGCTTATCTATCTCTGGAAACACCATATATTTT.

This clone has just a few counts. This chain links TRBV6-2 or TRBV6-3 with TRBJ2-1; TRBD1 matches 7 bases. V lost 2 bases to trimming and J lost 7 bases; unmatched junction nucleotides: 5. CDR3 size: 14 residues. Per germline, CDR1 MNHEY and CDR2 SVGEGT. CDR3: CASSYGQETNEQFF. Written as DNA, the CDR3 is TGTGCCAGCAGTTACGGACAGGAGACGAATGAGCAGTTCTTC.

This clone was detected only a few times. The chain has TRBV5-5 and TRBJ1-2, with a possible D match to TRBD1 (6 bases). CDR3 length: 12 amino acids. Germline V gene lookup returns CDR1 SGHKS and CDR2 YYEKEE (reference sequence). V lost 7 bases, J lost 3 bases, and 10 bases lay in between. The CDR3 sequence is CASAGEHYGYTF. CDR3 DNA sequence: TGTGCCAGCGCAGGGGAACACTATGGCTACACCTTC.

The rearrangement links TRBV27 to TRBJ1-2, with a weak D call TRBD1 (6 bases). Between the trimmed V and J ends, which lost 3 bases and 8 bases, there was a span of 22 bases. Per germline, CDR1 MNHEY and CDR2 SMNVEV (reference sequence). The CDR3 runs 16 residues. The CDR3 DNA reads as TGTGCCAGCAGTTTCCGCAGGCCGGACAGCCCTATGGGCTACACCTTC. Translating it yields CASSFRRPDSPMGYTF.

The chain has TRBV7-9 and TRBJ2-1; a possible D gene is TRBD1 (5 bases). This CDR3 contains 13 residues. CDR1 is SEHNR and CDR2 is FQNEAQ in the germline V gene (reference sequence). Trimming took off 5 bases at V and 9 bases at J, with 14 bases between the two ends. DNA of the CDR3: TGTGCCAGCAGCGGGGCCAGTCGTCTTGAGCAGTTCTTC. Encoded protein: CASSGASRLEQFF.

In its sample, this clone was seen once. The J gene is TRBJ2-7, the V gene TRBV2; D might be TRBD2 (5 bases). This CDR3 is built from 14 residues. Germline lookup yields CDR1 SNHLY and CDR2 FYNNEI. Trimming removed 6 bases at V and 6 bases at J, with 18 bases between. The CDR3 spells CASSVTSVLGEQYF. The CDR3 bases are TGTGCCAGCAGCGTAACTAGTGTCCTAGGCGAGCAGTACTTC.

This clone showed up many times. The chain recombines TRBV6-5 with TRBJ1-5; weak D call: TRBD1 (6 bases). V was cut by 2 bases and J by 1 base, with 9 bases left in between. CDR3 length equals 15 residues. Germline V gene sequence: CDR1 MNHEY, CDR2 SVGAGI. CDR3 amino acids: CASSYARGSNQPQHF. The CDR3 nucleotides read TGTGCCAGCAGTTACGCCAGGGGAAGCAATCAGCCCCAGCATTTT.

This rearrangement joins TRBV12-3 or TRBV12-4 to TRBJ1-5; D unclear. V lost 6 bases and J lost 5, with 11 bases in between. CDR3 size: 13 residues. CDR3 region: CASRGGDYQPQHF. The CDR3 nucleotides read TGTGCCAGCAGGGGAGGCGATTATCAGCCCCAGCATTTT.

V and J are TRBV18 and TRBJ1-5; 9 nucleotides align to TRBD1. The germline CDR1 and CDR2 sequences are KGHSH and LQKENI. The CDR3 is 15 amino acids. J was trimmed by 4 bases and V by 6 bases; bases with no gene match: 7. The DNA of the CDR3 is TGTGCCAGCTCCCACCGGGACAGGGAGAATCAGCCCCAGCATTTT. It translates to CASSHRDRENQPQHF.

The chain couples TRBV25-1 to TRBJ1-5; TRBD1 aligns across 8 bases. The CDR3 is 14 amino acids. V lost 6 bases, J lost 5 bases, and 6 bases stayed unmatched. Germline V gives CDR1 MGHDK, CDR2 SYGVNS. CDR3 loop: CASRETGGDQPQHF. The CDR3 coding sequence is TGTGCCAGCAGAGAAACAGGGGGGGATCAGCCCCAGCATTTT.

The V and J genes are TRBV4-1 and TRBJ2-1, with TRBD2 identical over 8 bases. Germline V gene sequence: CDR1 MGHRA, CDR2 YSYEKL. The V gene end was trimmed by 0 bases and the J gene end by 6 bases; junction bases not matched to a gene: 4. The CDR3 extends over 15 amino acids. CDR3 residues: CASSQDGLASNEQFF. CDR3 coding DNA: TGCGCCAGCAGCCAAGATGGACTAGCCAGCAATGAGCAGTTCTTC.

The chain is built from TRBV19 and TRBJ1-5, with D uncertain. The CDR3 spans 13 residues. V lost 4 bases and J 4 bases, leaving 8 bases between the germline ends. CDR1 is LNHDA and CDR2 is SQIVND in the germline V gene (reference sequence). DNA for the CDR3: TGTGCCAGTAGTACTCTCACAAATCAGCCCCAGCATTTT. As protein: CASSTLTNQPQHF.

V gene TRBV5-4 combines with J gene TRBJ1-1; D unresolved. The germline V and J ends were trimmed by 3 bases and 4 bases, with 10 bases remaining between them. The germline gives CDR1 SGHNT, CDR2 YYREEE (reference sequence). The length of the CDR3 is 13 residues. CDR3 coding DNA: TGTGCCAGCAGCTCCGGGGTGGGCACTGAAGCTTTCTTT. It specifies CASSSGVGTEAFF. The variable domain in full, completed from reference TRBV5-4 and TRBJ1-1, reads ETGVTQSPTHLIKTRGQQVTLRCSSQSGHNTVSWYQQALGQGPQFIFQYYREEENGRGNFPPRFSGLQFPNYSSELNVNALELDDSALYLCASSSGVGTEAFFGQGTRLTVV.

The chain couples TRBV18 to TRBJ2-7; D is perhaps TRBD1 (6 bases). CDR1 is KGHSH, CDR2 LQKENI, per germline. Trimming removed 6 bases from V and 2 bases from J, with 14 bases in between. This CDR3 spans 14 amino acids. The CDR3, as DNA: TGTGCCAGCTCTCTAGACAGGTCAGCCTACGAGCAGTACTTC. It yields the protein CASSLDRSAYEQYF. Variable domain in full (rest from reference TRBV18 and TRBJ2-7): NAGVMQNPRHLVRRRGQEARLRCSPMKGHSHVYWYRQLPEEGLKFMVYLQKENIIDESGMPKERFSAEFPKEGPSILRIQQVVRGDSAAYFCASSLDRSAYEQYFGPGTRLTVT.

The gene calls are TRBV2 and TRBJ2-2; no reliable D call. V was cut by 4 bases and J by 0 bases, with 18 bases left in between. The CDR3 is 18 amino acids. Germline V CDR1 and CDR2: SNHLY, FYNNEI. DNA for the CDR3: TGTGCCAGCAGTGTTCCGGTGGGTACAGCCACGAACACCGGGGAGCTGTTTTTT. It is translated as CASSVPVGTATNTGELFF.

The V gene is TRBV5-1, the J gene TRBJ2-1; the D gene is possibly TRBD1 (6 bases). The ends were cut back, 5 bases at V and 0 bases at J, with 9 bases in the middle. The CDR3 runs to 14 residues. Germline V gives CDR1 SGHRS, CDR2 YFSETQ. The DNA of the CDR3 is TGCGCCAGCAGTACGGACAGCTCCTACAATGAGCAGTTCTTC. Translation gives CASSTDSSYNEQFF.